The clone carrying this TCR beta chain has a handful of counts. Its target is unknown. The source of the sample is a study of cytomegalovirus exposure and HLA in healthy donors. Study-wide results and limits: The study flagged roughly 160 TCR beta chains as cytomegalovirus-associated. Later genetic work tied a missense DCLRE1C variant to beta-chain V and J trimming. It was in a later analysis that TCR association rates were seen to vary by HLA locus, highest for DRB1 and lowest for HLA-C.

Vbeta (60) and Jbeta (13) primers were used in the PCR. TCRdb's copy holds only in-frame clones and misses some; the assay was immunoSEQ multiplex PCR. The table includes about 210,000 clones, about four fifths detected once. This CDR3 has 13 amino acids. Per germline, CDR1 MGHRA and CDR2 YSYEKL. V was cut by 5 bases and J by 4 bases, with 11 bases left in between. Sequencing was performed on PBMCs. The sequence derives from a woman between 45 and 65 years old in good health and CMV-seropositive. V and J are TRBV4-1 and TRBJ1-2, with D possibly being TRBD1 (5 bases). Here the CDR3 DNA reads TGCGCCAGCAGCTTCAGGGTCGGCTATGGCTACACCTTC. As protein: CASSFRVGYGYTF.